The entry that follows covers one T cell receptor (beta chain) sequence. The target antigen is unknown. These data belong to a study of identifying expanded T cells in peripheral blood. Study conclusions and caveats: Differentially abundant clones: 0.95 to 1.5 between replicates, 16.4 at roughly 13 days, 19 to 20 at four. Clone count variance between approximately two-week samples rose with total template count.

Healthy donors had no documented immune events, such as infections, while sampled. The protocol was immunoSEQ multiplex PCR, while the TCRdb copy is restricted to in-frame clones and leaves out a portion. The sample comprises more than 95,000 clones, roughly 82% of which are singletons, and 2.5% to 3.5% rests with the top ten. Trimming cost V 7 bases and J 2 bases, with 12 bases left between them. The CDR3 covers 14 residues. Per the germline V gene, CDR1 is SGHTA and CDR2 is FQGNSA. The sequencing sample was made of blood. The source of this sequence is a person aged 18 to 75 in good health. The chain links TRBV7-2 to TRBJ2-1; D ambiguous. The CDR3 protein is CASTYRGPYNEQFF. The CDR3 nucleotides read TGTGCCAGCACCTACCGCGGACCCTACAATGAGCAGTTCTTC.